This T cell receptor (beta chain) was profiled in a study of patients and donors after allogeneic stem cell transplantation. Trimming cost V 2 bases and J 4 bases; bases outside gene matches: 3. Germline V gene sequence: CDR1 DFQATT, CDR2 SNEGSKA (reference sequence). The CDR3 is 13 residues long. TCRdb fed the RT-PCR reads into MiXCR, producing one record per CDR3 protein. This sample carries roughly 940,000 distinct CDR3 sequences, under 20% of them seen once, and the ten largest clones take 5% to 6.5%. This clonotype appeared a few times. The chain recombines TRBV20-1 with TRBJ1-2, with TRBD1 identical over 8 bases. The specimen sequenced was blood, either unsorted or a sorted T cell fraction (not recorded which). This TCR derives from a human donor who was either an allogeneic HSCT recipient or a stem cell or donor lymphocyte infusion donor (not recorded which). It is not recorded whose cells these are; they may come from a transplant donor. The CDR3 reads CSARQGAGYGYTF. CDR3 coding DNA: TGCAGTGCTAGACAGGGGGCGGGCTATGGCTACACCTTC.